This TCR beta chain emerged from a study of CD8 T cell repertoires and HIV-1 epitope variants. On this clone itself: Antigen: not known.

Clones were read by immunoSEQ multiplex PCR, and TCRdb kept only the in-frame ones, dropping some. The data contain 4,500 to 6,500 clones, about 65% of them singletons. The V segment lost 1 base and the J segment 6 bases; nucleotides outside the gene matches: 3. CDR1 and CDR2 (germline): GTSNPN, SVGIG (reference sequence). CDR3 length equals 12 residues. Sequencing was carried out using cultured CD8+ T cells derived from PBMCs. V and J are TRBV30 and TRBJ2-7; 7 bases map to TRBD1. The TCR originated in a male donor with HIV. The CDR3 spells CAWSGDSAEQYF. The CDR3, as DNA: TGTGCCTGGAGTGGGGACAGCGCCGAGCAGTACTTC.